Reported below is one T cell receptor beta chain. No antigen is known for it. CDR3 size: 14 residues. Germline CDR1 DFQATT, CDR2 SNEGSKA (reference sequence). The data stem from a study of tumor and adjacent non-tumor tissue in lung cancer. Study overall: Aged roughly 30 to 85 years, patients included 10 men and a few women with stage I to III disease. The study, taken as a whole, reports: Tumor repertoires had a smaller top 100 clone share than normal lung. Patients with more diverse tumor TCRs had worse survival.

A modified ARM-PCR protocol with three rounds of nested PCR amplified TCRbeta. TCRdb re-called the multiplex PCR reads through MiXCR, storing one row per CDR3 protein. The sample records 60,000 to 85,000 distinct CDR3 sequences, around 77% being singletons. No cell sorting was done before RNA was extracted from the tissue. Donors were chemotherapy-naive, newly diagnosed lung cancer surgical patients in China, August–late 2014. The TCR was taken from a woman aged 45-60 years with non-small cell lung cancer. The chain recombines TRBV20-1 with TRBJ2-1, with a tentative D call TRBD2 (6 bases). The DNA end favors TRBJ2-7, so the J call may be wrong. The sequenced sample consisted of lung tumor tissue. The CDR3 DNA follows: TGCAGTGCTAGAGGTGCGGAGGGCGAATATGAGCAGTACTTC. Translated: CSARGAEGEYEQYF.